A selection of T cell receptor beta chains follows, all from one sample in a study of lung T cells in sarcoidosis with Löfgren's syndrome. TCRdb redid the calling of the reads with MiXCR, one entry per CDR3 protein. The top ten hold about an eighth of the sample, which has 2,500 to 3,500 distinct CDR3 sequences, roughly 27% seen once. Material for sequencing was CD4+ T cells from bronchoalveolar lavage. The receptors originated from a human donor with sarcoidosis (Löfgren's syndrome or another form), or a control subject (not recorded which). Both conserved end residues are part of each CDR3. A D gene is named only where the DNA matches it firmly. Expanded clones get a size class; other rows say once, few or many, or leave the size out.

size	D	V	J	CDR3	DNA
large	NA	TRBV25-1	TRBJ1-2	CASSESLNYGYTF	TGTGCCAGCAGTGAATCCCTAAACTATGGCTACACCTTC
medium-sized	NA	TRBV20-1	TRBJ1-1	CSARERGAGVMSEAFF	TGCAGTGCTAGAGAACGGGGGGCAGGGGTGATGTCTGAAGCTTTCTTT
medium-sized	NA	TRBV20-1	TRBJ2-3	CSASGESQYF	TGCAGTGCTAGCGGGGAATCGCAGTATTTT
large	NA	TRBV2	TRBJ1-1	CASSGEGRTEAFF	TGTGCCAGCAGTGGGGAGGGAAGGACTGAAGCTTTCTTT
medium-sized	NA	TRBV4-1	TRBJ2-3	CASSQAGATDTQYF	TGCGCCAGCAGCCAAGCGGGAGCCACAGATACGCAGTATTTT
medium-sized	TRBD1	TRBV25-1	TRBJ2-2	CASRDRAMGGTGELFF	TGTGCCAGCAGGGACAGGGCTATGGGGGGCACCGGGGAGCTGTTTTTT
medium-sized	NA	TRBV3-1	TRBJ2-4	CASSERATLTKNIQYF	TGTGCCAGCAGCGAAAGAGCAACTCTAACCAAAAACATTCAGTACTTC
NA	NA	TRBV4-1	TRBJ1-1	CAGSQEDRRGTEAFF	TGCGCCGGCAGCCAAGAGGACCGGCGGGGCACCGAAGCTTTCTTT
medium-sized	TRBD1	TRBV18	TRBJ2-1	CASSPPRQGGEQFF	TGTGCCAGCTCACCACCGCGACAGGGTGGTGAGCAGTTCTTC
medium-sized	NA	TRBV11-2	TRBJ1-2	CASSLDRSGYTF	TGTGCCAGCAGCTTAGATCGAAGTGGCTACACCTTC
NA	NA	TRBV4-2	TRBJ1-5	CASSRAADKINQPQHF	TGTGCCAGCAGCCGAGCGGCAGATAAGATCAATCAGCCCCAGCATTTT
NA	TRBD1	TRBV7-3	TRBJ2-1	CANSSTGGTTYNEQFF	TGTGCCAACAGCTCGACAGGGGGGACTACCTACAATGAGCAGTTCTTC
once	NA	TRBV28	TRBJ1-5	CASGLSTVNQPQHF	TGTGCCAGCGGTTTGTCGACAGTCAATCAGCCTCAGCATTTT
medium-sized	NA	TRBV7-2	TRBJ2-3	CASMRAGPDTQYF	TGTGCCAGCATGCGGGCGGGACCAGATACGCAGTATTTT
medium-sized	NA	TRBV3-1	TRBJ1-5	CASSLGGYSNQPQHF	TGTGCCAGCAGCTTAGGTGGGTATAGCAATCAGCCCCAGCATTTT
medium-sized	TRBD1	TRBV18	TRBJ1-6	CASSPDRGGSPLHF	TGTGCCAGCTCACCGGACAGGGGTGGTTCACCCCTCCACTTT
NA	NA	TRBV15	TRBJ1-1	CATADGSSMNTEASF	TGTGCCACGGCCGATGGGTCGAGCATGAACACTGAAGCTTCCTTT
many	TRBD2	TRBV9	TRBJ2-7	CASSPGGGRYEQYF	TGTGCCAGCAGCCCTGGCGGGGGGCGCTACGAGCAGTACTTC
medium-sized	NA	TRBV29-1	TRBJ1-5	CSVQWQANEPQHF	TGCAGCGTCCAATGGCAGGCCAACGAGCCCCAGCATTTT
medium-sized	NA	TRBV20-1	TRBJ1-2	CSASRQDGYTF	TGCAGTGCCAGCCGACAGGATGGCTACACCTTC
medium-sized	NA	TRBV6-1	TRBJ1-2	CASSGVGNYGYTF	TGTGCCAGCAGTGGGGTAGGGAACTATGGCTACACCTTC
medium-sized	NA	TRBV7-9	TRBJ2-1	CASSQSGSAQEQFF	TGTGCCAGCAGCCAGTCCGGGTCGGCCCAGGAGCAGTTCTTC
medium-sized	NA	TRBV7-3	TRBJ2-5	CASSLGDTVKETQYF	TGTGCCAGCAGCTTAGGAGACACAGTGAAAGAGACCCAGTACTTC
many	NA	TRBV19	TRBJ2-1	CASSPRAGYNEQFF	TGTGCCAGTAGTCCCCGAGCGGGCTACAATGAGCAGTTCTTC
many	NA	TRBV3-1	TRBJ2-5	CASSQLWETQYF	TGTGCCAGCAGCCAATTGTGGGAGACCCAGTACTTC
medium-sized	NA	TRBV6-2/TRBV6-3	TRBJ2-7	CASSYFHRATMYEQYF	TGTGCCAGCAGTTACTTCCACAGGGCGACGATGTACGAGCAGTACTTC
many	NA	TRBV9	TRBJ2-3	CASSRGYTDTQYF	TGTGCCAGTTCCCGGGGGTACACAGATACGCAGTATTTT
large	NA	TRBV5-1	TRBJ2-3	CASSSGPDVGTQYF	TGCGCCAGCAGCTCTGGGCCGGACGTCGGTACGCAGTATTTT
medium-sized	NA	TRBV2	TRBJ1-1	CASSVAGRTEAFF	TGTGCCAGCAGTGTCGCGGGGAGGACTGAAGCTTTCTTT
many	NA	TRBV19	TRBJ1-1	CASSFAQGHTEAFF	TGTGCCAGTAGTTTCGCCCAGGGGCACACTGAAGCTTTCTTT
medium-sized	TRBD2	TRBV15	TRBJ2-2	CATSRELGAGEIGGELFF	TGTGCCACCAGCAGAGAATTGGGAGCGGGGGAAATTGGCGGGGAGCTGTTTTTT
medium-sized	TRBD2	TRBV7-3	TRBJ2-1	CASSLAAGALNEQFF	TGTGCCAGCAGCTTAGCAGCGGGGGCCCTCAATGAGCAGTTCTTC
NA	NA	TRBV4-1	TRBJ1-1	CANIQEDRRGTEAFF	TGCGCCAACATCCAAGAGGACCGGCGGGGCACTGAAGCTTTCTTT
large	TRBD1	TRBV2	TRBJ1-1	CASSGTGGRTEAFF	TGTGCCAGCAGTGGGACAGGGGGCCGGACTGAAGCTTTCTTT
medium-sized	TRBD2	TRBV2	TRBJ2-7	CASSAGTSNEQYF	TGTGCCAGCAGTGCCGGGACTAGCAACGAGCAGTACTTC
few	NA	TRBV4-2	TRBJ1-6	CASSQDSINSPLHF	TGTGCCAGCAGCCAAGACTCCATAAATTCACCCCTCCACTTT
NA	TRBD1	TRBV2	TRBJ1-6	CASSGQGKDSPLHF	TGTGCCAGCAGTGGACAGGGCAAAGATTCACCCCTCCACTTT
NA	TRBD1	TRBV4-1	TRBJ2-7	CANSQGQDYEQYF	TGCGCCAACAGCCAAGGACAGGACTACGAGCAGTACTTC
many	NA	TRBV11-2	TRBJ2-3	CASSLGGTDTQYF	TGTGCCAGCAGCTTAGGAGGCACAGATACGCAGTATTTT
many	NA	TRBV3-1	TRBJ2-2	CASSTEISGELFF	TGTGCCAGCAGTACCGAAATTTCCGGGGAGCTGTTTTTT
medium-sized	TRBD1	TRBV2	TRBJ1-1	CASRRDRESGNTEAFF	TGTGCCAGCAGAAGGGACAGGGAATCGGGGAACACTGAAGCTTTCTTT
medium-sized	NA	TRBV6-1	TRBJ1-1	CASTRSWGRGTEAFF	TGTGCCAGCACCCGGTCATGGGGGCGCGGCACTGAAGCTTTCTTT
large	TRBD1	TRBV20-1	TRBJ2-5	CSGQGEAQETQYF	TGCAGTGGACAGGGAGAAGCCCAAGAGACCCAGTACTTC
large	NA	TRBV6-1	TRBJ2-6	CASTEHQGAGVNVLTF	TGTGCCAGCACCGAGCATCAGGGTGCCGGGGTCAACGTCCTGACTTTC
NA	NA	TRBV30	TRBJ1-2	CAWRRKDCGYTF	TGTGCCTGGAGAAGGAAGGACTGTGGCTACACCTTC
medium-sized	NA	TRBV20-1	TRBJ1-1	CSARYGTMNTEAFF	TGCAGTGCTAGATATGGGACCATGAACACTGAAGCTTTCTTT
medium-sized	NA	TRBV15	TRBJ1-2	CATSRDGTVSYGYTF	TGTGCCACCAGCAGAGATGGAACAGTCTCCTATGGCTACACCTTC
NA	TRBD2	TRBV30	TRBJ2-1	CAWNMGSGGNEQFF	TGTGCCTGGAACATGGGAAGCGGGGGGAATGAGCAGTTCTTC